This TCR beta chain is drawn from a study of human T cells and chemical hapten exposure. Across the study: Throughout the roughly 26-week study, diphenylcyclopropenone was applied weekly to the patients' scalps. Patients were mainly female, each with alopecia areata, totalis or universalis.

Time point specified: patch test 1, 2 weeks after DPC sensitization. Treatment indicated: therapeutic diphenylcyclopropenone sensitization with weekly scalp DPC. TCRdb re-analysed the RACE reads in MiXCR, keeping a single row per CDR3 protein. The sample lists fewer than 60,000 distinct CDR3 sequences; 8% to 9.5% were seen once. Trimming took 2 bases from V and 4 from J, leaving 10 bases between them. Germline-derived CDR1 and CDR2 are SGHTA and FQGNSA. The CDR3 consists of 14 residues. General observations from the study: Since the donors had alopecia, their immune response may not be the same as that of healthy people.

In its sample, this clonotype ranks as medium-sized. Its target is not known. The chain carries TRBV7-2 and TRBJ2-3; the D call may be TRBD1 or TRBD2 (6 bases each). The sample consisted of whole blood, taken in connection with sensitization to the hapten diphenylcyclopropenone (DPC). This receptor was identified in a woman aged 45-65 years with alopecia areata. Some clones in this sample may be carry-over from other donors' samples. The CDR3 sequence is CASSLIGGADTQYF. In DNA, the CDR3 is TGTGCCAGCAGCTTAATCGGGGGCGCAGATACGCAGTATTTT.